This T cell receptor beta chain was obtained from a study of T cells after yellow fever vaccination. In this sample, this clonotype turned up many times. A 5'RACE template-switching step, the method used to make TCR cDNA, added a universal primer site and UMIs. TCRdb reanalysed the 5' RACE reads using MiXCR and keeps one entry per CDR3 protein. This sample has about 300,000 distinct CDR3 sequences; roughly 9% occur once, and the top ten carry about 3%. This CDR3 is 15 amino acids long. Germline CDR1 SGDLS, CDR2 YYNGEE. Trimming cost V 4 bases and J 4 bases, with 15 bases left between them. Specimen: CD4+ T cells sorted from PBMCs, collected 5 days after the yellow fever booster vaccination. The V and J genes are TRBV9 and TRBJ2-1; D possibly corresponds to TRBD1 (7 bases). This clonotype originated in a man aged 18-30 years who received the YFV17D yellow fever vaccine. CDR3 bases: TGTGCCAGCAGCCTAGGAGGGGGCCAGTACAATGAGCAGTTCTTC. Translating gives CASSLGGGQYNEQFF.